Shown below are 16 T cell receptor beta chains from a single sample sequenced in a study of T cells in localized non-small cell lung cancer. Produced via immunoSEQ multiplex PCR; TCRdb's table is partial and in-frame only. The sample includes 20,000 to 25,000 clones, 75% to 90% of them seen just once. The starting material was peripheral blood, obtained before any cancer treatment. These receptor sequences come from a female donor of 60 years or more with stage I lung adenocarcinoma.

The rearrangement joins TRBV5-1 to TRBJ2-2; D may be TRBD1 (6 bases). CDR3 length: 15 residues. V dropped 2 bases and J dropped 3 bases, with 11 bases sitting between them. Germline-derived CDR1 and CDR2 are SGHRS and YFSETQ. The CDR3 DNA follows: TGCGCCAGCAGCTTTCAGACAGGATACACCGGGGAGCTGTTTTTT. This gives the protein CASSFQTGYTGELFF.

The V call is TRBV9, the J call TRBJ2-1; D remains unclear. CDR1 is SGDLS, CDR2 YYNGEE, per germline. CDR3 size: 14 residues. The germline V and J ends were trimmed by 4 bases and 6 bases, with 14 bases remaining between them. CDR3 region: CASSRLLVGNEQFF. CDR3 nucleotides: TGTGCCAGCAGCAGACTCCTTGTCGGCAATGAGCAGTTCTTC.

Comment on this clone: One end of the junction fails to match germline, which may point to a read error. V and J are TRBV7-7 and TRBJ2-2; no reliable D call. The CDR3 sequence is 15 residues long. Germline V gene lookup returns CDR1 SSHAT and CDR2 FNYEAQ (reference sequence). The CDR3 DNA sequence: TGTGCTAGCAGCCCGGACCGGGCCCACACCGGGGAGCTGTTTTTT. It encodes CASSPDRAHTGELFF.

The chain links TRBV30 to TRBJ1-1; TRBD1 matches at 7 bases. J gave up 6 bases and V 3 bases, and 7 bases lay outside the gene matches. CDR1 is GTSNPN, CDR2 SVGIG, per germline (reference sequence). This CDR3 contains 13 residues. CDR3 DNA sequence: TGTGCCTGGAGCTCTTACAGGGGCGCTGAAGCTTTCTTT. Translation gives CAWSSYRGAEAFF. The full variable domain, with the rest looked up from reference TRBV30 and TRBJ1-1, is SQTIHQWPATLVQPVGSPLSLECTVEGTSNPNLYWYRQAAGRGLQLLFYSVGIGQISSEVPQNLSASRPQDRQFILSSKKLLLSDSGFYLCAWSSYRGAEAFFGQGTRLTVV.

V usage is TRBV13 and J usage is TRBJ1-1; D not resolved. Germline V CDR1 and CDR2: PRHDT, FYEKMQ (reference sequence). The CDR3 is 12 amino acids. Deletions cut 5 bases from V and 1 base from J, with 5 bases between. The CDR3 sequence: CASSPGNTEAFF. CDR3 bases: TGTGCCAGCAGCCCGGGGAACACTGAAGCTTTCTTT.

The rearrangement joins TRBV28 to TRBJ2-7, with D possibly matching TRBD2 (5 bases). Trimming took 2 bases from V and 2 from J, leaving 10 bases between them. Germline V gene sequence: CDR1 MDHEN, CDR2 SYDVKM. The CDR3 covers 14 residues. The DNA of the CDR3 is TGTGCCAGCAGTTTACGCGGAGGCACCTACGAGCAGTACTTC. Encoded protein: CASSLRGGTYEQYF.

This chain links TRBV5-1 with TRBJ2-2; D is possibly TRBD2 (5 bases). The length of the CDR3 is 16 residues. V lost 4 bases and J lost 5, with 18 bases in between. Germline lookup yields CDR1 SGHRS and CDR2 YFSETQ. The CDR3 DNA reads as TGCGCCAGCAGCCAAGTTGAGGGCTTTCGTACCGGGGAGCTGTTTTTT. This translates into CASSQVEGFRTGELFF.

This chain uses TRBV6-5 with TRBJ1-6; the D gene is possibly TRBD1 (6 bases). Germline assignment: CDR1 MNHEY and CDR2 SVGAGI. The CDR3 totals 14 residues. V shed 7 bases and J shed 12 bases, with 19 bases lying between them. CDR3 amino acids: CASTPGQKGLPLHF. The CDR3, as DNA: TGTGCCAGCACACCGGGACAAAAAGGTTTACCCCTCCACTTT.

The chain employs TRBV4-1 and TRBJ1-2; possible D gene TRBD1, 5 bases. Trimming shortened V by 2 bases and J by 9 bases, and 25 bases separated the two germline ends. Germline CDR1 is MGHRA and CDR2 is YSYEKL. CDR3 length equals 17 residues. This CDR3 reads CASSQPPAGQGGKSYTF. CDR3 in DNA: TGCGCCAGCAGCCAACCCCCTGCCGGCCAGGGTGGTAAGAGCTACACCTTC.

This CDR3 reads CASSPTGETQYF. The CDR3 DNA sequence: TGTGCCAGCAGCCCGACAGGGGAGACCCAGTACTTC. The chain joins TRBV7-9 to TRBJ2-5, with 7 bases identical to TRBD1. CDR1 and CDR2 from the germline V gene are SEHNR and FQNEAQ (reference sequence). After removal of 5 bases from V and 5 bases from J, the junction contained 2 bases not matched to a gene. The CDR3 consists of 12 residues.

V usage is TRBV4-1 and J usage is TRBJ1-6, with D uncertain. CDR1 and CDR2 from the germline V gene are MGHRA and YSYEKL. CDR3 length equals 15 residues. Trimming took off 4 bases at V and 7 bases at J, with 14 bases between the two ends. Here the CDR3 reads CASSPQENSNSPLHF. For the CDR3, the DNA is TGCGCCAGCAGCCCCCAAGAAAACAGCAATTCACCCCTCCACTTT.

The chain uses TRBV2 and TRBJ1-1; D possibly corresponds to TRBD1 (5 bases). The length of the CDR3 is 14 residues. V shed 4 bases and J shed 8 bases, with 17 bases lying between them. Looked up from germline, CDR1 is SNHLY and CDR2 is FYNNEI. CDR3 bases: TGTGCCAGCAGTGTTGGGGGAATCCCGACCGAAGCTTTCTTT. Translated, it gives CASSVGGIPTEAFF.

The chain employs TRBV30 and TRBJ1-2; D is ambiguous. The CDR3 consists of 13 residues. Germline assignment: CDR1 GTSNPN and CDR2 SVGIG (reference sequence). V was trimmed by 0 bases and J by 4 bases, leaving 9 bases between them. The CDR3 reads CAWSVGLPYGYTF. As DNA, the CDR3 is TGTGCCTGGAGTGTAGGGCTACCCTATGGCTACACCTTC.

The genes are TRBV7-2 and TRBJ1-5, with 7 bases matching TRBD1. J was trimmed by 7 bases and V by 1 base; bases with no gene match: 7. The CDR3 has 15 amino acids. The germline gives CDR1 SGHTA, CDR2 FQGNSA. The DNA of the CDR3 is TGTGCCAGCAGCTTAGGAGGGGGCGGCTGGCAGCCCCAGCATTTT. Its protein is CASSLGGGGWQPQHF.

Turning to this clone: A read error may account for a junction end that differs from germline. CDR3 DNA sequence: TGTGCCAGCAGCCTAGATGGGGGCAGGGATGAGCAGTTCTTC. Translated: CASSLDGGRDEQFF. The chain couples TRBV11-2 to TRBJ2-1; weak D call: TRBD1 (6 bases). Per the germline V gene, CDR1 is SGHAT and CDR2 is FQNNGV. The CDR3 has 14 amino acids.

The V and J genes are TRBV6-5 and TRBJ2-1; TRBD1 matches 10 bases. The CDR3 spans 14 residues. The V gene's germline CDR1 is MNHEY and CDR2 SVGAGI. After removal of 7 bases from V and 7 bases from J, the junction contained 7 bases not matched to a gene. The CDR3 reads CASKDRGYRNEQFF. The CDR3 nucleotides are TGTGCCAGCAAGGACAGGGGGTACCGTAATGAGCAGTTCTTC.